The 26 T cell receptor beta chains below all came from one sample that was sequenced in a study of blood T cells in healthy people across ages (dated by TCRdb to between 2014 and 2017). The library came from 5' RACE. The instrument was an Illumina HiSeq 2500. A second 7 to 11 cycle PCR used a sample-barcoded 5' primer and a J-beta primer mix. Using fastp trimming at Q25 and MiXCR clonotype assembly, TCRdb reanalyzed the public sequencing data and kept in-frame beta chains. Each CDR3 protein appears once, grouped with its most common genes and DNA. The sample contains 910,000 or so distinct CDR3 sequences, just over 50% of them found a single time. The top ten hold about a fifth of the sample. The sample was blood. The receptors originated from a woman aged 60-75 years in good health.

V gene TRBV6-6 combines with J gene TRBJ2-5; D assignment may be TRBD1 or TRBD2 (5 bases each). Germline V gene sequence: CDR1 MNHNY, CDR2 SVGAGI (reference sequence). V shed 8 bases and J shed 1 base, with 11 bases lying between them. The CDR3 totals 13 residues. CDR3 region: CASQRGPQETQYF. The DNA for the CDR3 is TGTGCCAGCCAGAGGGGTCCCCAAGAGACCCAGTACTTC.

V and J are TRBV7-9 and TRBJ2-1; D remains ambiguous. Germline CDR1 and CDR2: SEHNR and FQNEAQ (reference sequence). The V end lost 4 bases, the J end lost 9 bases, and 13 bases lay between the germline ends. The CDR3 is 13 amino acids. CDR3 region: CASSSYPEREQFF. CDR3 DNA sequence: TGTGCCAGCAGCTCTTATCCAGAGCGTGAGCAGTTCTTC.

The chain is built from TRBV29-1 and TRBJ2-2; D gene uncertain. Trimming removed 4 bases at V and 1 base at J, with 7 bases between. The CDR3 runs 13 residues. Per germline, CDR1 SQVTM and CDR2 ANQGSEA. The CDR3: CSVAPQNTGELFF. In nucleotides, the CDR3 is TGCAGCGTTGCACCTCAGAACACCGGGGAGCTGTTTTTT.

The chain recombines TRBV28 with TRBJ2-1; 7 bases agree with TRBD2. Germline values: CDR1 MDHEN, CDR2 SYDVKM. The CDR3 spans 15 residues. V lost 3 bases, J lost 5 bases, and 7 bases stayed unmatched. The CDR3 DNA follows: TGTGCCAGCAGTTTGGCGGGGGTAGCAGACAATGAGCAGTTCTTC. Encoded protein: CASSLAGVADNEQFF. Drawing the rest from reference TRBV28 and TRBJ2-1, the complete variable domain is DVKVTQSSRYLVKRTGEKVFLECVQDMDHENMFWYRQDPGLGLRLIYFSYDVKMKEKGDIPEGYSVSREKKERFSLILESASTNQTSMYLCASSLAGVADNEQFFGPGTRLTVL.

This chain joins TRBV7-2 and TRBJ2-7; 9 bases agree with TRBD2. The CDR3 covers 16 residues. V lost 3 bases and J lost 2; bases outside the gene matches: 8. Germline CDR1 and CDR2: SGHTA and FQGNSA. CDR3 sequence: CASSFSPTSGAYEQYF. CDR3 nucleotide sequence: TGTGCCAGCAGCTTCTCACCGACTAGCGGAGCCTACGAGCAGTACTTC.

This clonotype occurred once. As DNA, the CDR3 is TGCAGCGTTGAAGATCGTGGGGCTGGCTACACCTTC. The encoded protein is CSVEDRGAGYTF. V usage is TRBV29-1 and J usage is TRBJ1-2; the D gene is possibly TRBD1 (5 bases). The CDR3 has 12 amino acids. Trimming took 0 bases from V and 7 from J, leaving 9 bases between them. Germline values: CDR1 SQVTM, CDR2 ANQGSEA.

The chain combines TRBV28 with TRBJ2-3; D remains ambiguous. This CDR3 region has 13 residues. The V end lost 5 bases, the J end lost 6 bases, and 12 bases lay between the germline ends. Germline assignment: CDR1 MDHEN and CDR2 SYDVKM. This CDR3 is CASSVFASDTQYF. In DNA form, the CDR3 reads TGTGCCAGCAGTGTTTTCGCGTCGGATACGCAGTATTTT.

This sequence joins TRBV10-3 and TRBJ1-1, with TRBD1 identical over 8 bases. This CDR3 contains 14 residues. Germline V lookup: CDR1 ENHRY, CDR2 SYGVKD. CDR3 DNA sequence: TGTGTCACCCAGGACAGGGTCGAAAGTACTGAAGCTTTCTTT. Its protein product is CVTQDRVESTEAFF.

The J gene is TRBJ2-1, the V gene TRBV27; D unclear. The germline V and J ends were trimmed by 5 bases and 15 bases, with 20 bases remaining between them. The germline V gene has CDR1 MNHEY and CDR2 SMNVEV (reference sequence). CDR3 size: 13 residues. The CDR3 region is CASSRQFDSGRFF. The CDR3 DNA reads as TGTGCCAGCAGTAGGCAGTTCGACTCTGGTCGGTTCTTC.

The CDR3 bases are TGTGCCAGCAGTCCCGGGACTAGCCGGGACGAGCAGTACTTC. Translating it yields CASSPGTSRDEQYF. V usage is TRBV7-9 and J usage is TRBJ2-7; 9 bases are a match to TRBD2. V was clipped by 6 bases and J by 5 bases; unmatched bases: 8. Germline V gene data show CDR1 as SEHNR and CDR2 as FQNEAQ (reference sequence). This CDR3 has 14 amino acids.

The chain's CDR3 is CASSDPFGEGVEKLFF. The DNA for the CDR3 is TGTGCCAGCAGTGACCCCTTCGGGGAGGGGGTTGAAAAACTGTTTTTT. The chain carries TRBV6-4 and TRBJ1-4; tentatively, D is TRBD1 (6 bases). Trimming pared 2 bases from V and 7 bases from J, leaving 17 bases between. CDR3 size: 16 residues. Germline V lookup: CDR1 MRHNA, CDR2 SNTAGT.

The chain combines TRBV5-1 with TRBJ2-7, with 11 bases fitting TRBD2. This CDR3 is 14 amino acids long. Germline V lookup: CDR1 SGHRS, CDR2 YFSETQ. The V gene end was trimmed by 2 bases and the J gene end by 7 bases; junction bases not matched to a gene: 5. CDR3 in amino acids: CASSLTSGSIEQYF. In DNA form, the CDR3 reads TGCGCCAGCAGCTTAACTAGCGGGAGTATTGAGCAGTACTTC.

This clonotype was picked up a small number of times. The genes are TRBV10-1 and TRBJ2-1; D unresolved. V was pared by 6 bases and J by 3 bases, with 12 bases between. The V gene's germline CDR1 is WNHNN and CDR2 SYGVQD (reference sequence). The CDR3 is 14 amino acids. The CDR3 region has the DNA TGCGCCAGCAGCGAATCTCTCATCTACAATGAGCAGTTCTTC. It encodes CASSESLIYNEQFF.

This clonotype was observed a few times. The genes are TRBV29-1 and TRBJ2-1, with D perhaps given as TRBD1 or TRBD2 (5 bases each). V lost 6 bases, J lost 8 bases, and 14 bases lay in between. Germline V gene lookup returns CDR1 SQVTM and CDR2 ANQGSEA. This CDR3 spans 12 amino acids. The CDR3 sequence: CSVDKLGHEQFF. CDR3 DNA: TGCAGCGTAGATAAGCTGGGACATGAGCAGTTCTTC.

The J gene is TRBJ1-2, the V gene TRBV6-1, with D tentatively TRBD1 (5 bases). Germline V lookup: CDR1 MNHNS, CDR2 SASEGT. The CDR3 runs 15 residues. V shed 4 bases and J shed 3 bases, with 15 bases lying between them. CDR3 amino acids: CASSAGGGRDYGYTF. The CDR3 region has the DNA TGTGCCAGCAGTGCCGGCGGGGGTCGGGACTATGGCTACACCTTC.

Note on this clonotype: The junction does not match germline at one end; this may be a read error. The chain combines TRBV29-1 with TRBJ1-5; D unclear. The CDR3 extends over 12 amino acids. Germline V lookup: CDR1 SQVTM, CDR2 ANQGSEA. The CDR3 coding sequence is TGCAGCGTTGGTGAGGGTAATCGGCCCCAGCATTTT. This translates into CSVGEGNRPQHF.

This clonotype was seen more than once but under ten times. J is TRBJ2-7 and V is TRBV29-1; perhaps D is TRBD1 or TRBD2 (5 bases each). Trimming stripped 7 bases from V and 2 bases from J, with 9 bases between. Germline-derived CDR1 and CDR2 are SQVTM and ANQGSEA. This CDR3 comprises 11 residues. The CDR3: CSGADTYEQYF. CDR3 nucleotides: TGCAGCGGAGCGGACACCTACGAGCAGTACTTC.

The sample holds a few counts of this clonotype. CDR3 region: CASSLRTSGRETQYF. CDR3 sequence (DNA): TGTGCCAGCAGTTTACGGACTAGCGGGAGGGAGACCCAGTACTTC. The V gene is TRBV6-5, the J gene TRBJ2-5; 14 nucleotides line up with TRBD2. This CDR3 contains 15 residues. With V trimmed by 4 bases and J by 5 bases, 3 bases remained unmatched. Germline CDR1 is MNHEY and CDR2 is SVGAGI.

CDR3 amino acids: CSALMTGQETQYF. The CDR3 coding sequence is TGCAGTGCCTTAATGACAGGGCAAGAGACCCAGTACTTC. The V gene is TRBV20-1, the J gene TRBJ2-5; 7 nucleotides align to TRBD1. Germline V CDR1 and CDR2: DFQATT, SNEGSKA (reference sequence). The length of the CDR3 is 13 residues. V was pared by 6 bases and J by 2 bases, with 6 bases of the junction left unmatched.

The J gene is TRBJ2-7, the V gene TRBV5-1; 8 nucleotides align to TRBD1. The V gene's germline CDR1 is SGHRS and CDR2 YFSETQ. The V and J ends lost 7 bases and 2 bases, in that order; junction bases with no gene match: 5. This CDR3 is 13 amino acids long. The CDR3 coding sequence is TGCGCCAGCTCGACAGGGGAGGCCTACGAGCAGTACTTC. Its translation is CASSTGEAYEQYF.

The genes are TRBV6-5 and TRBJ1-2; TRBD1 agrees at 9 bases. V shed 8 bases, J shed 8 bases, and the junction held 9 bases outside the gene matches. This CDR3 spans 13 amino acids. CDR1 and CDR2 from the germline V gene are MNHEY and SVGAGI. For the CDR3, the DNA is TGTGCCAGCGGAACCGGGACAGGGCGCGGCTACACCTTC. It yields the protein CASGTGTGRGYTF.

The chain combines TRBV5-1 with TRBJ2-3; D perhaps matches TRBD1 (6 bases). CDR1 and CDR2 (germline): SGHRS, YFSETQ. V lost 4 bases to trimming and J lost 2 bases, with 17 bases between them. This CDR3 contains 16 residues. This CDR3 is CASSSYRAASTDTQYF. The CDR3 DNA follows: TGCGCCAGCAGCAGTTACAGGGCCGCTTCCACAGATACGCAGTATTTT.

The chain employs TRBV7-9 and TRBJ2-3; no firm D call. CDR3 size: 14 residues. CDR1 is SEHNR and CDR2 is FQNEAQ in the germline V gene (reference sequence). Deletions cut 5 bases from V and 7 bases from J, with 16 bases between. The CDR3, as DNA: TGTGCCAGCAGCCCCCTTTTGAACTTTCATACGCAGTATTTT. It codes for CASSPLLNFHTQYF.

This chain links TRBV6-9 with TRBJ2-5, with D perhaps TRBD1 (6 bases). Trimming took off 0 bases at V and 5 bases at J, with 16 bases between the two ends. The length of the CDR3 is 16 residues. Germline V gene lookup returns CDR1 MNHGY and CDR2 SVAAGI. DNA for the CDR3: TGTGCCAGCAGTTATTCCTCCTTTCACAGGGAGGAGACCCAGTACTTC. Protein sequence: CASSYSSFHREETQYF.

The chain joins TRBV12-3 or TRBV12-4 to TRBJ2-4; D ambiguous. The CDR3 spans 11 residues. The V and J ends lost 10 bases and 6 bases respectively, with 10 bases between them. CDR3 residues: CATSSRNIQYF. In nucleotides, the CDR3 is TGTGCCACCTCGTCGCGAAACATTCAGTACTTC.

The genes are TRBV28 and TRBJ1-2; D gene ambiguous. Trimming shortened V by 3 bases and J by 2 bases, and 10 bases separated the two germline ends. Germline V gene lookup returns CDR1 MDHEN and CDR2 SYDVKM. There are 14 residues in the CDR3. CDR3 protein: CASSFVGQNYGYTF. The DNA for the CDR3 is TGTGCCAGCAGTTTTGTAGGGCAGAACTATGGCTACACCTTC.